The 16 T cell receptor beta chains below come from one sample, sequenced in a study of cytomegalovirus exposure and HLA in healthy donors (dated 2017 in TCRdb). Library construction relied on the immunoSEQ multiplex PCR assay. This immuneACCESS table, as held by TCRdb, lists in-frame sequences with V and J called but not all clones. Of the missing ones, under half trace to an unresolved V gene in checked studies; the others have no known cause. A total of a few hundred thousand clones appear in this sample, about nine tenths of them only once. The ten largest account for roughly 1% of the sample. Sequencing input: PBMCs. These receptors were taken from a woman between 18 and 30 years old in good health and CMV-seronegative.

The V gene is TRBV7-9, the J gene TRBJ1-4, with TRBD1 matching over 8 bases. CDR3 length equals 16 residues. Unmatched junction bases numbered 9, after V lost 3 bases and J lost 6 bases. Germline V gives CDR1 SEHNR, CDR2 FQNEAQ (reference sequence). This CDR3 reads CASSLGQVILDEKLFF. Here the CDR3 DNA reads TGTGCCAGCAGCTTGGGACAGGTTATACTAGATGAAAAACTGTTTTTT.

This clone was picked up one time. V gene TRBV6-6 combines with J gene TRBJ2-7; TRBD2 agrees at 8 bases. The CDR3 loop spans 16 amino acids. V gave up 0 bases and J gave up 3 bases; unmatched junction bases: 7. Germline-derived CDR1 and CDR2 are MNHNY and SVGAGI (reference sequence). The CDR3 DNA sequence: TGTGCCAGCAGTTACTCATCCGGGACTAGAGTCTACGAGCAGTACTTC. Translating gives CASSYSSGTRVYEQYF.

This chain connects TRBV9 to TRBJ2-1; 11 bases are shared with TRBD2. Germline values: CDR1 SGDLS, CDR2 YYNGEE. This CDR3 has 17 amino acids. J gave up 1 base and V 1 base, and 4 bases lay outside the gene matches. The CDR3 DNA is TGTGCCAGCAGCGTATATACTAGCGGGAGATCCTACAATGAGCAGTTCTTC. This gives the protein CASSVYTSGRSYNEQFF.

The J gene is TRBJ1-1, the V gene TRBV28; no firm D call. Trimming stripped 2 bases from V and 4 bases from J, with 14 bases between. Per the germline V gene, CDR1 is MDHEN and CDR2 is SYDVKM. The length of the CDR3 is 15 residues. CDR3 sequence (DNA): TGTGCCAGCAGTTTAGGGTCCCGGGGAGGCACTGAAGCTTTCTTT. Protein product: CASSLGSRGGTEAFF.

This sequence joins TRBV27 and TRBJ1-6; D gene uncertain. CDR1 is MNHEY, CDR2 SMNVEV, per germline (reference sequence). The CDR3 sequence is 16 residues long. Trimming pared 2 bases from V and 0 bases from J, leaving 8 bases between. In nucleotides, the CDR3 is TGTGCCAGCAGTTTAAACTGGAGCTCCTATAATTCACCCCTCCACTTT. Translating it yields CASSLNWSSYNSPLHF.

The chain recombines TRBV6-1 with TRBJ1-4; a possible D gene is TRBD1 (6 bases). CDR3 length: 13 amino acids. Germline CDR1 is MNHNS and CDR2 is SASEGT. The ends were cut back, 10 bases at V and 8 bases at J, with 17 bases in the middle. CDR3 sequence: CATKGQGHEKLFF. The CDR3 DNA follows: TGTGCCACCAAAGGGCAGGGACACGAAAAACTGTTTTTT.

The chain has TRBV5-4 and TRBJ1-2; TRBD1 aligns across 7 bases. Trimming cost V 1 base and J 7 bases; bases outside gene matches: 10. This CDR3 is built from 15 residues. Germline V gives CDR1 SGHNT, CDR2 YYREEE (reference sequence). The CDR3 loop is CASSLLRGQTSGYTF. CDR3 DNA sequence: TGTGCCAGCAGCTTGCTTAGGGGGCAAACGAGTGGCTACACCTTC.

The rearrangement joins TRBV7-9 to TRBJ2-7; tentative D call: TRBD2 (6 bases). This CDR3 spans 15 amino acids. The germline V and J ends were trimmed by 1 base and 2 bases, with 12 bases remaining between them. CDR1 and CDR2 (germline): SEHNR, FQNEAQ (reference sequence). The CDR3 sequence is CASSLDGGGTYEQYF. CDR3 sequence (DNA): TGTGCCAGCAGCTTAGATGGGGGAGGCACCTACGAGCAGTACTTC.

The chain links TRBV19 to TRBJ2-2, with D tentatively TRBD2 (5 bases). Per the germline V gene, CDR1 is LNHDA and CDR2 is SQIVND (reference sequence). The CDR3 spans 9 residues. Deletions cut 11 bases from V and 13 bases from J, with 11 bases between. The CDR3 DNA is TGTGCCGGTACCCGGGGGCTGTTTTTT. It is translated as CAGTRGLFF.

V gene TRBV5-1 combines with J gene TRBJ2-5, with a possible D match to TRBD1 (5 bases). Trimming cost V 4 bases and J 2 bases, with 18 bases left between them. CDR3 size: 16 residues. The germline V gene encodes CDR1 SGHRS and CDR2 YFSETQ. CDR3 amino acids: CASSQVGALGQETQYF. CDR3 bases: TGCGCCAGCAGCCAGGTAGGGGCCCTGGGACAAGAGACCCAGTACTTC. The complete variable domain, with remaining parts taken from reference TRBV5-1 and TRBJ2-5, reads KAGVTQTPRYLIKTRGQQVTLSCSPISGHRSVSWYQQTPGQGLQFLFEYFSETQRNKGNFPGRFSGRQFSNSRSEMNVSTLELGDSALYLCASSQVGALGQETQYFGPGTRLLVL.

Here the CDR3 DNA reads TGTGCCAGCAGGTGGTTCCCAGCGATCTCCTACGAGCAGTACTTC. It translates to CASRWFPAISYEQYF. This chain joins TRBV2 and TRBJ2-7; D gene uncertain. This CDR3 comprises 15 residues. V dropped 6 bases and J dropped 0 bases, with 15 bases sitting between them. In germline, CDR1 is SNHLY, CDR2 FYNNEI.

The chain is built from TRBV27 and TRBJ1-2; 10 nucleotides align to TRBD1. This CDR3 is 15 amino acids long. The trim removed 5 bases at V and 6 bases at J, leaving 9 bases unmatched. Germline V gene sequence: CDR1 MNHEY, CDR2 SMNVEV (reference sequence). The CDR3 loop is CASSIRQGAKDGYTF. The CDR3 region has the DNA TGTGCCAGCAGTATACGACAGGGGGCTAAGGATGGCTACACCTTC.

The chain is built from TRBV27 and TRBJ2-7; no firm D call. Germline CDR1 is MNHEY and CDR2 is SMNVEV (reference sequence). Trimming shortened V by 4 bases and J by 0 bases, and 7 bases separated the two germline ends. This CDR3 is built from 13 residues. CDR3 DNA: TGTGCCAGCAGTTCCCGGAGCTCCTACGAGCAGTACTTC. It translates to CASSSRSSYEQYF.

CDR3 sequence reads: CASSLDWGEGTEAFF. CDR3 nucleotide sequence: TGCGCCAGCAGCTTGGATTGGGGGGAGGGCACTGAAGCTTTCTTT. V gene TRBV5-1 combines with J gene TRBJ1-1; D may be TRBD1 (5 bases). Germline V gene lookup returns CDR1 SGHRS and CDR2 YFSETQ. The CDR3 sequence is 15 residues long. With 0 bases removed from V and 4 bases from J, the gap between germline ends came to 13 bases.

V usage is TRBV11-2 and J usage is TRBJ2-5; D uncertain. This CDR3 has 14 amino acids. Germline values: CDR1 SGHAT, CDR2 FQNNGV. Deletions cut 3 bases from V and 4 bases from J, with 12 bases between. CDR3 nucleotide sequence: TGTGCCAGCAGCTTTCGCGGAGTTTCAGAGACCCAGTACTTC. Encoded protein: CASSFRGVSETQYF.

The chain employs TRBV19 and TRBJ2-3; D gene uncertain. Germline V gives CDR1 LNHDA, CDR2 SQIVND (reference sequence). With 0 bases removed from V and 3 bases from J, the gap between germline ends came to 13 bases. This CDR3 contains 16 residues. The CDR3 loop reads CASSIDARSWTDTQYF. The DNA of the CDR3 is TGTGCCAGTAGTATAGATGCGAGGTCCTGGACAGATACGCAGTATTTT.